What follows is one TCR beta chain and its context. Arm-PCR of CDR3 regions and iRepertoire HTBI primers were used to build TCR beta libraries. TCRdb reprocessed the multiplex PCR reads via MiXCR and lists one record per CDR3 protein. Of 500,000 or so distinct CDR3 sequences in the sample, around 13% are singletons; the top ten hold roughly 18%. Germline V gene lookup returns CDR1 SNHLY and CDR2 FYNNEI. The ends were cut back, 8 bases at V and 4 bases at J, with 14 bases in the middle. This CDR3 spans 13 amino acids. Time point meaning: newly diagnosed GD, antithyroid drugs for less than 3 months. Making the TCR library involved RNA that had been extracted from PBMCs. This entry comes from a study of regulatory T cells in long-lasting Graves disease. These data were also filed under a second study, of T cells in Graves' hyperthyroidism and ophthalmopathy. Per that study: The study excluded patients with uncontrolled infection, other autoimmune disease, pregnancy or lactation. Clonotypes that were expanded in thyroid above 0.001 mostly appeared in blood too.

V gene TRBV2 combines with J gene TRBJ1-2; D is possibly TRBD1 (6 bases). The clonotype originates from a woman in her 50s with Graves disease. Sample: peripheral blood mononuclear cells (PBMCs), taken at new diagnosis, from a patient treated with antithyroid drugs. The CDR3 DNA reads as TGTGCCAGCGGACAGTTAACCCGCTATGGCTACACCTTC. The encoded protein is CASGQLTRYGYTF.